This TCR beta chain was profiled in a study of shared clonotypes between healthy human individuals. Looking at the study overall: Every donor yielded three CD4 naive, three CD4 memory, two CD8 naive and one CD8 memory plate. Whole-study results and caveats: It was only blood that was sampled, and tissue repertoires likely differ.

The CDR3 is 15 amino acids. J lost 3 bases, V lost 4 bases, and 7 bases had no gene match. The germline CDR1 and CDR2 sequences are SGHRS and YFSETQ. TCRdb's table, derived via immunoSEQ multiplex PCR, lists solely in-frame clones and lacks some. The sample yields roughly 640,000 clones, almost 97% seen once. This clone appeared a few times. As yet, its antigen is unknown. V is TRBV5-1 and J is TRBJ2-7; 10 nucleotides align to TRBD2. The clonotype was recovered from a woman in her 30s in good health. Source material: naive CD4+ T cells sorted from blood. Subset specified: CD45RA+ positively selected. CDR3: CASSLGTSANYEQYF. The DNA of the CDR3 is TGCGCCAGCAGCCTGGGGACTAGCGCCAACTACGAGCAGTACTTC.